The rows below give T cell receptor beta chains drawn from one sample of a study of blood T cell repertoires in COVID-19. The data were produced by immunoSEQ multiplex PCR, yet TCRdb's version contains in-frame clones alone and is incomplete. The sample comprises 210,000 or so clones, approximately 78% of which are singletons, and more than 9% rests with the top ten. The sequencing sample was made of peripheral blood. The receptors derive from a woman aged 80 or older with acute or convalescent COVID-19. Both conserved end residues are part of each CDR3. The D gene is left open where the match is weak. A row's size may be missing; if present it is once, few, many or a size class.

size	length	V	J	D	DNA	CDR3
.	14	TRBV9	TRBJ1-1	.	TGTGCCAGCAGCCCCCGACAGGCCTACACTGAAGCTTTCTTT	CASSPRQAYTEAFF
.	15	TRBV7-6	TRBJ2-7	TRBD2	TGTGCCAGCAGCCCCGCCGTGGGGGGGATCTACGAGCAGTACTTC	CASSPAVGGIYEQYF
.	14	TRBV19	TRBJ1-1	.	TGTGCCAGTAGGCCAGGTTTTTTGAACACTGAAGCTTTCTTT	CASRPGFLNTEAFF
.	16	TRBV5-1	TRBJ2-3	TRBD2	TGCGCCAGCAGCCTATTGACTAGCGGAAGCACAGATACGCAGTATTTT	CASSLLTSGSTDTQYF
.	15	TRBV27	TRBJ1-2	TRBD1	TGTGCCAGCAGTCCGCGGCAGGGGGTCGACTATGGCTACACCTTC	CASSPRQGVDYGYTF
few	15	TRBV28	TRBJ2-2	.	TGTGCCAGCAGTACAGCGGTAGTAACACCCGGGGAGCTGTTTTTT	CASSTAVVTPGELFF
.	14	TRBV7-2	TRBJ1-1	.	TGTGCCAGCAGCTTGGACAGAGCAAACACTGAAGCTTTCTTT	CASSLDRANTEAFF
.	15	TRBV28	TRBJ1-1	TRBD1	TGTGCCAGCAGTTCCCCAGGGGGCAGAGGAACTGAAGCTTTCTTT	CASSSPGGRGTEAFF
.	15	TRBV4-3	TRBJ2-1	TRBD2	TGCGCCAGCAGCCAAGAGCTAGCGGGGGGGTTACAGCAGTTCTTC	CASSQELAGGLQQFF
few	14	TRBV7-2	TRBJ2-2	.	TGTGCCAGCAGCTTAGCGCGGAACACCGGGGAGCTGTTTTTT	CASSLARNTGELFF
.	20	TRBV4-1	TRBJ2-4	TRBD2	TGCGCCAGCAGCCAAGGGACCGGACTAGCGGGAGGGTGGGCCAAAAACATTCAGTACTTC	CASSQGTGLAGGWAKNIQYF
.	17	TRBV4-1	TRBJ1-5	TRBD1	TGCGCCAGCAGCCAAGCCGACAGGGGGCGGGGGAATCAGCCCCAGCATTTT	CASSQADRGRGNQPQHF
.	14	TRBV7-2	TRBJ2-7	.	TGTGCCAGCAGCTCACCCACCGGGACCTACGAGCAGTACTTC	CASSSPTGTYEQYF
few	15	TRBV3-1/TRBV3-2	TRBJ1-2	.	TGTGCCAGCAGCCAAGATTATCCAGGGGCTGCTGGCTACACCTTC	CASSQDYPGAAGYTF
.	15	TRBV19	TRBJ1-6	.	TGTGCCGCAGGGGAGGGGGAGACCTATAATTCACCCCTCCACTTT	CAAGEGETYNSPLHF
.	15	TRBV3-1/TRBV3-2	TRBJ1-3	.	TGTGCCAGCAGTCTCGGAGCAGACTCTGGAAACACCATATATTTT	CASSLGADSGNTIYF
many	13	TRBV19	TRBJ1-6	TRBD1	TGTGCCAGTAGAGGGACAGGGTATTCACCCCTCCACTTT	CASRGTGYSPLHF
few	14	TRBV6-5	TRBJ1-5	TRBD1	TGTGCCAGCAGGCGGGACAGACTAGAGGGGCCCCAGCATTTT	CASRRDRLEGPQHF
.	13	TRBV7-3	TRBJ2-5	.	TGTGCCAGCAGTCTAACGCGGGAAGAGACCCAGTACTTC	CASSLTREETQYF
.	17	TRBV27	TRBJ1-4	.	TGTGCCAGCAGTTTAGCTGGGAGGTGGCCTCGTAATGAAAAACTGTTTTTT	CASSLAGRWPRNEKLFF
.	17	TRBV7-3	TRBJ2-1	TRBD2	TGTGCCAGCAGCTTAAGGGGCGGCGGGGGACCCAGCAATGAGCAGTTCTTC	CASSLRGGGGPSNEQFF
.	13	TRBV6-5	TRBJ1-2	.	TGTGCCAGCAGTTACTCAAATGTTCGGGGCTACACCTTC	CASSYSNVRGYTF
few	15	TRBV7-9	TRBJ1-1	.	TGTGCCAGCAGCTTATTGACAGGCCTAAACACTGAAGCTTTCTTT	CASSLLTGLNTEAFF
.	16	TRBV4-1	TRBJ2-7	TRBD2	TGCGCCAGCAGCCAAGAGGGGTGGGAGGGCGGCTACGAGCAGTACTTC	CASSQEGWEGGYEQYF
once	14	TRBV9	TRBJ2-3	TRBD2	TGTGCCAGTGGGACTAGCGGGAGAGGAGATACGCAGTATTTT	CASGTSGRGDTQYF
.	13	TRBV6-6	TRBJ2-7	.	TGTGCCAGCAGTTACCCGGGATCCTACGAGCAGTACTTC	CASSYPGSYEQYF
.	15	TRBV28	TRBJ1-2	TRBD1	TGTGCCAGCAGTCCAGGGGGACAGGGGGCACTGGGCTACACCTTC	CASSPGGQGALGYTF
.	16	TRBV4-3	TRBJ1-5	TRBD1	TGCGCCAGCAGCCTCGGGACAGGGGAAATCAATCAGCCCCAGCATTTT	CASSLGTGEINQPQHF
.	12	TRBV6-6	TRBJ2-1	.	TGTGCCAGCAGTTACCTAGCGTCTGAGCAGTTCTTC	CASSYLASEQFF
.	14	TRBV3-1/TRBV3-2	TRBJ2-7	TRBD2	TGTGCCAGCAGCGCATCTAGCGGGCCCTACGAGCAGTACTTC	CASSASSGPYEQYF
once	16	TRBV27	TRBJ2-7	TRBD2	TGTGCCAGCAGTACTGGGACTAGCGGGAGGGTCTACGAGCAGTACTTC	CASSTGTSGRVYEQYF
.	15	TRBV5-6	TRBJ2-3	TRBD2	TGTGCCAGCAGCTGGGGGAGCGGGAGTATGAATACGCAGTATTTT	CASSWGSGSMNTQYF
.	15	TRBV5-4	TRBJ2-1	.	TGTGCCAGCAGCCTAAAACCGAGCTCCTACAATGAGCAGTTCTTC	CASSLKPSSYNEQFF
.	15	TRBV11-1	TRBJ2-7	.	TGTGCCAGCAGCTTAGGATCCGGGACAAAGTACGAGCAGTACTTC	CASSLGSGTKYEQYF
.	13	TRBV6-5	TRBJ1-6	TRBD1	TGTGCCAGCAGTACACAGGGGAATTCACCCCTCCACTTT	CASSTQGNSPLHF
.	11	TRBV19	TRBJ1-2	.	TGTGCCAGTAGTATAACGGGGTTCTACACCTTC	CASSITGFYTF
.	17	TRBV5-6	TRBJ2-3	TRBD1	TGTGCCAGCAGCCCACTGCGACTACGGGACAGAGGAGATACGCAGTATTTT	CASSPLRLRDRGDTQYF
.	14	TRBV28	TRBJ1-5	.	TGTGCCAGCAGGGAGACCGGGGACAATCAGCCCCAGCATTTT	CASRETGDNQPQHF
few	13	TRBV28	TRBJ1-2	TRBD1	TGTGCCAGCAGTCTCCGGGACAGCTATGGCTACACCTTC	CASSLRDSYGYTF
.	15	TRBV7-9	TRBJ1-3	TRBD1	TGTGCCAGCAGCTTGGACAGGGGAACTGGAAACACCATATATTTT	CASSLDRGTGNTIYF
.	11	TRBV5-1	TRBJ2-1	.	TGCGCCAGCAGCTTGCACGAGGAGCAGTTCTTC	CASSLHEEQFF
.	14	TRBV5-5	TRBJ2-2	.	TGTGCCAGCAGCTTTCGGGGTGACACCGGGGAGCTGTTTTTT	CASSFRGDTGELFF
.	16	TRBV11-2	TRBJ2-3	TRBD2	TGTGCCAGCAGCCGATTTCCGCCGGGGGGGACAGATACGCAGTATTTT	CASSRFPPGGTDTQYF
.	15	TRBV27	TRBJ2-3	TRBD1	TGTGCCAGTCGGGACCGGGACAGAGGAGCCGATACGCAGTATTTT	CASRDRDRGADTQYF
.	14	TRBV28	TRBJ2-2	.	TGTGCCAGCAGTTTGATCAAGGGGCCCGGGGAGCTGTTTTTT	CASSLIKGPGELFF
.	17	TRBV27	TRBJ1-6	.	TGTGCCAGCAGGAGAGTGCGAGGGGGATTGGATAATTCACCCCTCCACTTT	CASRRVRGGLDNSPLHF
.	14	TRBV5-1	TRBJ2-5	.	TGCGCCAGCAGCTTGGCCGGGGGAGCAGAGACCCAGTACTTC	CASSLAGGAETQYF
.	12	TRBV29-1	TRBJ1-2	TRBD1	TGCAGCGCAGACAGGGTGGGCTATGGCTACACCTTC	CSADRVGYGYTF
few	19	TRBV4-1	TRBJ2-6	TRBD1	TGCGCCAGCAGCCTTCACCCGGGACAGGGGGCCTTTGGGGCCAACGTCCTGACTTTC	CASSLHPGQGAFGANVLTF
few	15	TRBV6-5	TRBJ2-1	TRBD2	TGTGCCAGCAGTTACTCGATAGCGGGGTTAAATGAGCAGTTCTTC	CASSYSIAGLNEQFF
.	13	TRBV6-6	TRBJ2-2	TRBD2	TGTGCCAGCAGCCGCGGGGGGTACGGGGAGCTGTTTTTT	CASSRGGYGELFF
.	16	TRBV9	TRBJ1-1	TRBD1	TGTGCCAGCAGCGTAGCCGGGACAGCTCCGGACACTGAAGCTTTCTTT	CASSVAGTAPDTEAFF
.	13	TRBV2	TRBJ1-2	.	TGTGCCAGCAGTGAGAGACAGCCATATGGCTACACCTTC	CASSERQPYGYTF
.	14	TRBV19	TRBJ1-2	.	TGTGCCAGTAGTGAACAGGGAGGGGACTATGGCTACACCTTC	CASSEQGGDYGYTF
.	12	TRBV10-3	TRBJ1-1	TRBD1	TGTGCCATCAGGGCTCCACAGGGGGAAGCTTTCTTT	CAIRAPQGEAFF
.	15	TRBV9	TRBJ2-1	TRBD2	TGTGCCAGCAGCGTAAGGCGGGAGCTGAGCAATGAGCAGTTCTTC	CASSVRRELSNEQFF
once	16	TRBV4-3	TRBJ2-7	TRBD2	TGCGCCAGCAGCCAAGATTCAACGGGGGGCTCCTACGAGCAGTACTTC	CASSQDSTGGSYEQYF
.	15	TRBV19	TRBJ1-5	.	TGTGCCAGTAGGGGGAGACGGGTGGAAGGTCAGCCCCAGCATTTT	CASRGRRVEGQPQHF
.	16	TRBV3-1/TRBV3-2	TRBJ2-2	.	TGTGCCAGCAGCCACCCGGGACAAGGCCCCACCGGGGAGCTGTTTTTT	CASSHPGQGPTGELFF
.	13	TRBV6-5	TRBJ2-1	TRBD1	TGTGCCAGCACCTCAACAGGGGGCAGTGAGCAGTTCTTC	CASTSTGGSEQFF